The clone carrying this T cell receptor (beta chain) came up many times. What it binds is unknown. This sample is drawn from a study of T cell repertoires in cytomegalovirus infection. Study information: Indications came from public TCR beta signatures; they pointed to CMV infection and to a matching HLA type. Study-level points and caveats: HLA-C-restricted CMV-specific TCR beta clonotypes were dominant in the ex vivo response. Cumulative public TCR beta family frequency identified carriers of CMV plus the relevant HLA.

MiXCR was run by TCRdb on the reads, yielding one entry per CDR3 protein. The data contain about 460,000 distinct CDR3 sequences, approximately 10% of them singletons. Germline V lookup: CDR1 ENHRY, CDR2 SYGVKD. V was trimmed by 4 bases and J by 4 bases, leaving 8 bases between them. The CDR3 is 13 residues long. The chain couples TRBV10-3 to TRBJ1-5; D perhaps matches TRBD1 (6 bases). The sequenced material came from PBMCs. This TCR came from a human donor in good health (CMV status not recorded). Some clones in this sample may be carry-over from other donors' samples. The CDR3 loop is CAISADRNQPQHF. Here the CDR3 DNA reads TGTGCCATCAGTGCTGACAGGAATCAGCCCCAGCATTTT.